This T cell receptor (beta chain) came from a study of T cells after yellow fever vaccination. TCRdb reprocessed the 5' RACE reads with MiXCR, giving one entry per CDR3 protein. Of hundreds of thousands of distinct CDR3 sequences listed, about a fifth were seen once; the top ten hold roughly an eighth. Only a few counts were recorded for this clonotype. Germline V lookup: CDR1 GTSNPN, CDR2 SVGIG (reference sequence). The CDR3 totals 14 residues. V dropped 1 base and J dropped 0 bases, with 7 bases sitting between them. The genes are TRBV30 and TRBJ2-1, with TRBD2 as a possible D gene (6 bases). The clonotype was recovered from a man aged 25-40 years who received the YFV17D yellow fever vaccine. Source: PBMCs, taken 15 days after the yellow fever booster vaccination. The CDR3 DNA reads TGTGCCTGGAGTGGGGAGGTCTCCTACAATGAGCAGTTCTTC. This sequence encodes CAWSGEVSYNEQFF. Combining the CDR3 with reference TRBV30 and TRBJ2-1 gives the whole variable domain SQTIHQWPATLVQPVGSPLSLECTVEGTSNPNLYWYRQAAGRGLQLLFYSVGIGQISSEVPQNLSASRPQDRQFILSSKKLLLSDSGFYLCAWSGEVSYNEQFFGPGTRLTVL.